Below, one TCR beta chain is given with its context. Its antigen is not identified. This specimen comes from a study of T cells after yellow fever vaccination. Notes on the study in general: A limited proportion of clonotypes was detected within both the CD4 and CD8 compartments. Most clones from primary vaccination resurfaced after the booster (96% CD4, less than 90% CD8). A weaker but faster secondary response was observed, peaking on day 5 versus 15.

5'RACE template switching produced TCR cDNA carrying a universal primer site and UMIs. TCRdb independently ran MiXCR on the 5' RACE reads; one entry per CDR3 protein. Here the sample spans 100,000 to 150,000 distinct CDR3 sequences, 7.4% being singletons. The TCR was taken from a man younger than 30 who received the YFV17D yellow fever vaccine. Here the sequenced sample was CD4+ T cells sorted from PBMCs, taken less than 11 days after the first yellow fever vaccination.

The CDR3 DNA sequence: TGTGCCACCAGCAGAGATCAAGGAAGGGGGGGGTACAATGAGCAGTTCTTC. Amino acids: CATSRDQGRGGYNEQFF. The V call is TRBV15, the J call TRBJ2-1; D may be TRBD2 (7 bases). Deletions cut 0 bases from V and 4 bases from J, with 16 bases between. CDR3 size: 17 residues. Germline CDR1 reads LNHNV; CDR2 reads YYDKDF (reference sequence).